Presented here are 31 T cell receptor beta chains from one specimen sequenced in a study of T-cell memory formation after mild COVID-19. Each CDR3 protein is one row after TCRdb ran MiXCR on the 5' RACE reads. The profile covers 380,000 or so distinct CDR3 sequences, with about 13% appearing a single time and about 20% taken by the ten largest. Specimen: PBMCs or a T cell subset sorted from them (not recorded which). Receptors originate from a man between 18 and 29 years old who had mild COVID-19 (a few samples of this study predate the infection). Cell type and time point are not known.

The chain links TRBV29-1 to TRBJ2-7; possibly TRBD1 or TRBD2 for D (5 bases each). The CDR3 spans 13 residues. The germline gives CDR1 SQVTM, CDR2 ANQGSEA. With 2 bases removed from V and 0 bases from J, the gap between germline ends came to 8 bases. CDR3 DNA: TGCAGCGTTGAACAGGGACGCTCCTACGAGCAGTACTTC. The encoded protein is CSVEQGRSYEQYF.

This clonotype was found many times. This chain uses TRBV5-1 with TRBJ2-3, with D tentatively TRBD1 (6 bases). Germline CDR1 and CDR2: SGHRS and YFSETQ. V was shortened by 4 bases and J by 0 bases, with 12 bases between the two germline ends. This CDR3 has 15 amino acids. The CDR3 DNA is TGCGCCAGCAGCCCAGGACAGACTAGCACAGATACGCAGTATTTT. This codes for CASSPGQTSTDTQYF.

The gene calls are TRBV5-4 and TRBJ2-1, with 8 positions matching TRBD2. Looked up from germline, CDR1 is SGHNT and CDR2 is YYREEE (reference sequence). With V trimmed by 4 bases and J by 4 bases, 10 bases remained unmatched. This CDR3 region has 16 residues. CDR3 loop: CASSPHGGGFYNEQFF. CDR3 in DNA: TGTGCCAGCAGCCCACACGGGGGGGGATTTTACAATGAGCAGTTCTTC.

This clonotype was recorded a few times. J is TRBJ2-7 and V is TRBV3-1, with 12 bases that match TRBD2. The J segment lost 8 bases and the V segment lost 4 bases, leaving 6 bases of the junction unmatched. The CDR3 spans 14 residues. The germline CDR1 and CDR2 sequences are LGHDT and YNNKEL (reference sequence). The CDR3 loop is CASSPRTSGAQQYF. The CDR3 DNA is TGTGCCAGCAGCCCAAGGACTAGCGGGGCCCAGCAGTACTTC.

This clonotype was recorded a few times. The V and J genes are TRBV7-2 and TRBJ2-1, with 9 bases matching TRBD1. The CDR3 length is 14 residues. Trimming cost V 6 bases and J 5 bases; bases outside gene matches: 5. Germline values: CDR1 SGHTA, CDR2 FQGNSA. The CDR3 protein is CASSRQGGNNEQFF. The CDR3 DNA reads TGTGCCAGCAGTAGACAGGGGGGAAACAATGAGCAGTTCTTC.

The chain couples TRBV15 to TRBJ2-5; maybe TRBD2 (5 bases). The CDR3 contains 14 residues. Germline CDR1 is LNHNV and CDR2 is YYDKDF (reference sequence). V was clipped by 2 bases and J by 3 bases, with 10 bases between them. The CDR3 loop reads CATSRRGREETQYF. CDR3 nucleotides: TGTGCCACCAGCAGACGGGGTAGGGAAGAGACCCAGTACTTC.

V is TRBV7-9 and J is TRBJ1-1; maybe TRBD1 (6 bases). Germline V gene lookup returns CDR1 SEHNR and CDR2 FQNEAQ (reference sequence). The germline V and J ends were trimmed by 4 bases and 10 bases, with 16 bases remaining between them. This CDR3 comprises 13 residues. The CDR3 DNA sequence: TGTGCCAGCAGCTACTCAGGGGATTCCCCAGCTTTCTTT. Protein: CASSYSGDSPAFF. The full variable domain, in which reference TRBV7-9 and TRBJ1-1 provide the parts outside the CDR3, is DTGVSQNPRHKITKRGQNVTFRCDPISEHNRLYWYRQTLGQGPEFLTYFQNEAQLEKSRLLSDRFSAERPKGSFSTLEIQRTEQGDSAMYLCASSYSGDSPAFFGQGTRLTVV.

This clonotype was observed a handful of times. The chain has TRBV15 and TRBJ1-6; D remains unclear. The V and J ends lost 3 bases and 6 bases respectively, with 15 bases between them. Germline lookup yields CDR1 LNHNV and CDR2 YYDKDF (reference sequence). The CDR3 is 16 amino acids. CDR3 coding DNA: TGTGCCACCAGCAGTGGCCGACCCCGGGGTAATTCACCCCTCCACTTT. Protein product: CATSSGRPRGNSPLHF.

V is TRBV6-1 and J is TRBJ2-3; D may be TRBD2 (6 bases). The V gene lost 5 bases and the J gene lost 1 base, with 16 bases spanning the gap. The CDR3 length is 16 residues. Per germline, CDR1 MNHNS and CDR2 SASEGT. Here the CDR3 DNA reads TGTGCCAGCAGTCTCGCCCGGGGGAGACGCACAGATACGCAGTATTTT. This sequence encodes CASSLARGRRTDTQYF.

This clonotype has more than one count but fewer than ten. CDR3 protein: CSAPRGGPKETQYF. In DNA, the CDR3 is TGCAGCGCCCCACGAGGCGGACCAAAAGAGACCCAGTACTTC. The J gene is TRBJ2-5, the V gene TRBV29-1, with no clear D. Looked up from germline, CDR1 is SQVTM and CDR2 is ANQGSEA. V was clipped by 7 bases and J by 3 bases, with 18 bases between them. The CDR3 covers 14 residues.

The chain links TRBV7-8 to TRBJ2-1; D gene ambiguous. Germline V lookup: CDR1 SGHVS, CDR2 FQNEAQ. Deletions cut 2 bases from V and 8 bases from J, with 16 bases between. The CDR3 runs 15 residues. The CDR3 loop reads CASSLLALGFDEQFF. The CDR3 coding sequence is TGTGCCAGCAGCTTATTGGCCTTGGGTTTTGATGAGCAGTTCTTC.

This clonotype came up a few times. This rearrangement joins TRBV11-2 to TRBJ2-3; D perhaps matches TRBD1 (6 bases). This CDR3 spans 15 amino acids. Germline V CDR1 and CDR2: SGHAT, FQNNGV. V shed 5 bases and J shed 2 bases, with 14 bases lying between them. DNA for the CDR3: TGTGCCAGCAGCAGATTAGGGGGTGCCACAGATACGCAGTATTTT. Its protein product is CASSRLGGATDTQYF.

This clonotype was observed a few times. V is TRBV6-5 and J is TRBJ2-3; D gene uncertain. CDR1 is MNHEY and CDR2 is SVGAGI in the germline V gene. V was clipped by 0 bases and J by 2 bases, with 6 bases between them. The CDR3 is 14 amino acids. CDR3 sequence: CASSYSESTDTQYF. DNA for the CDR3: TGTGCCAGCAGTTACTCGGAATCCACAGATACGCAGTATTTT.

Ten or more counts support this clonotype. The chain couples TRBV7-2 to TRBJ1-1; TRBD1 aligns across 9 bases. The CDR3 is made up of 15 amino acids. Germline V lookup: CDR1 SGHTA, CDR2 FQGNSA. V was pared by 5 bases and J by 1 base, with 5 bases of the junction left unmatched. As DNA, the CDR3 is TGTGCCAGCAGCACGCCACAGGGGGCGAACACTGAAGCTTTCTTT. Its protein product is CASSTPQGANTEAFF.

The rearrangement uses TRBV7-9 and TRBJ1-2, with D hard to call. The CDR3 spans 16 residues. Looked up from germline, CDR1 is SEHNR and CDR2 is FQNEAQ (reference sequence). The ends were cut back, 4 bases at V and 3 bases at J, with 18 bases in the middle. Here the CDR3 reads CASSSTNEENHYGYTF. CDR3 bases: TGTGCCAGCAGCTCAACGAATGAAGAGAACCACTATGGCTACACCTTC.

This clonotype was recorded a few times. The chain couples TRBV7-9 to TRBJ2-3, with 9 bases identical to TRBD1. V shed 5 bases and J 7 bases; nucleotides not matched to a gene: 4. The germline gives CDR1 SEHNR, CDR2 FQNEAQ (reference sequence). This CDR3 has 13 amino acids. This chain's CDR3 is CASSPDRGNTQYF. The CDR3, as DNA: TGTGCCAGCAGCCCGGACAGGGGAAATACGCAGTATTTT.

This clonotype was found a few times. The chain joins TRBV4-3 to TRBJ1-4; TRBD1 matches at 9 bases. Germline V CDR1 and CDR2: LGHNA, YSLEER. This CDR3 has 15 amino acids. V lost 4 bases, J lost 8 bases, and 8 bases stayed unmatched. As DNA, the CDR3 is TGCGCCAGCAGCCGAGGGACAGGGATGGGGGAAAAACTGTTTTTT. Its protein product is CASSRGTGMGEKLFF.

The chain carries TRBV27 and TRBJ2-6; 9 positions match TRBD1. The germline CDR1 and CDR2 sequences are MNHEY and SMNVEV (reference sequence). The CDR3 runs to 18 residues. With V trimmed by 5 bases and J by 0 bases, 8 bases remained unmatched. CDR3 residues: CASSPLTGGSSGANVLTF. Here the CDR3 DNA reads TGTGCCAGCAGTCCCTTGACAGGGGGGAGCTCTGGGGCCAACGTCCTGACTTTC.

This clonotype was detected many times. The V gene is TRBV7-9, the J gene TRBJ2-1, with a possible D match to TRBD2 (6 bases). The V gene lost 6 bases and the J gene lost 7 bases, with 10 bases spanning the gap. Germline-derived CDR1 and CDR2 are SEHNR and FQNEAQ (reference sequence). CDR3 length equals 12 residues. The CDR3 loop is CASSLSGNEQFF. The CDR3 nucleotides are TGTGCCAGCAGTCTAAGCGGGAATGAGCAGTTCTTC.

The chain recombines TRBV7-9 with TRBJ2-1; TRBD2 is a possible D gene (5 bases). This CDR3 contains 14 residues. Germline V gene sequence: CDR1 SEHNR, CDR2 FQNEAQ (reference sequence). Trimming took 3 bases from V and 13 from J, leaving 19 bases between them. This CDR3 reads CASSFRGPHREQFF. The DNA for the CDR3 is TGTGCCAGCAGCTTCCGTGGACCGCACCGGGAACAGTTCTTC.

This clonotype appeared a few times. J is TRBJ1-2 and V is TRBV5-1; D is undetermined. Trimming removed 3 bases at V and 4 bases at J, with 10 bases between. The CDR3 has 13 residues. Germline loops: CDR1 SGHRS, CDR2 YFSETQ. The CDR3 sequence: CASSSGRSYGYTF. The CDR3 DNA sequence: TGCGCCAGCAGCTCGGGCCGTTCCTATGGCTACACCTTC.

The CDR3 loop reads CASSQEKGNSPLHF. Written as DNA, the CDR3 is TGCGCCAGCAGCCAGGAGAAGGGTAATTCACCCCTCCACTTT. The chain couples TRBV4-3 to TRBJ1-6; no definite D call. The CDR3 has 14 amino acids. Between the trimmed V and J ends, which lost 3 bases and 6 bases, there was a span of 9 bases. Germline V gene data show CDR1 as LGHNA and CDR2 as YSLEER.

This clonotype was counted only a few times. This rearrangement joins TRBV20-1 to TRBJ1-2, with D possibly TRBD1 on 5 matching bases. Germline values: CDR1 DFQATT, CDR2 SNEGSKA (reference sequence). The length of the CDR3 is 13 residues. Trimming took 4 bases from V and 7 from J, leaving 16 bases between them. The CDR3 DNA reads TGCAGTGCTACTCCATCGGGGGTTCCTGGCTACACCTTC. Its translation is CSATPSGVPGYTF.

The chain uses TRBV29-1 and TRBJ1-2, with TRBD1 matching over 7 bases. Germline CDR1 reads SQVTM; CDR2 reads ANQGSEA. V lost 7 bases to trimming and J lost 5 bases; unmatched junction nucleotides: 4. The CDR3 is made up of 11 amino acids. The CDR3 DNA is TGCAGCGCGGGACAGTCGTATGGCTACACCTTC. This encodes CSAGQSYGYTF.

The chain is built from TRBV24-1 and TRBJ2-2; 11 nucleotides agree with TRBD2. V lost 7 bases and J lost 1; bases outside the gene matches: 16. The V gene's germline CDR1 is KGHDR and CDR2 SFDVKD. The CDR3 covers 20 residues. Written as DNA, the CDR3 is TGTGCCACCAGCCCGAGCTTTGTAGCGGGGGGGATCAAGAACACCGGGGAGCTGTTTTTT. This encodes CATSPSFVAGGIKNTGELFF.

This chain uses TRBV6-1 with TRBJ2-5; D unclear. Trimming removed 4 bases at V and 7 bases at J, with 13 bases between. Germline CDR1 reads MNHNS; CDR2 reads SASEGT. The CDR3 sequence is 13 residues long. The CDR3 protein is CASSGARMTTQYF. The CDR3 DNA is TGTGCCAGCAGTGGGGCCCGTATGACGACCCAGTACTTC.

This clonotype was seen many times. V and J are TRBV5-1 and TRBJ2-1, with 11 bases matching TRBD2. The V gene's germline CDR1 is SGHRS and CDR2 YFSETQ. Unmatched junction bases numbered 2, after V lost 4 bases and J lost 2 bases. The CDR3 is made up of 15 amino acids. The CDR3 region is CASSTTSGAYNEQFF. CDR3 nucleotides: TGCGCCAGCAGCACGACTAGCGGGGCCTACAATGAGCAGTTCTTC.

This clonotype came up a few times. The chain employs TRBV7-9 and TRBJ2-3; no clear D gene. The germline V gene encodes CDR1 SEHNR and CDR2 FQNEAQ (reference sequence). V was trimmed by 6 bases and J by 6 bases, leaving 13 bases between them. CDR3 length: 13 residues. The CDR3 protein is CASRGSFVDTQYF. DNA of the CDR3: TGTGCCAGCAGGGGCAGCTTTGTCGATACGCAGTATTTT.

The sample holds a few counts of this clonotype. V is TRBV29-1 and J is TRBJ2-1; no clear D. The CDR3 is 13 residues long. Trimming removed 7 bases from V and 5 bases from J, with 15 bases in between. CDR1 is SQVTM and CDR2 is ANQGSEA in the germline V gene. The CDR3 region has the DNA TGCAGCGCCATCATCGTTGGCCACAATGAGCAGTTCTTC. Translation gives CSAIIVGHNEQFF.

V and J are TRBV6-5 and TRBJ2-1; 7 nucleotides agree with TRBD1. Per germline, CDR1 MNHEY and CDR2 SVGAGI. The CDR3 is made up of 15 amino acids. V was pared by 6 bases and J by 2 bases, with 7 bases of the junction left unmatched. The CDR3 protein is CASRPGTVPYNEQFF. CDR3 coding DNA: TGTGCCAGCAGACCCGGGACAGTGCCCTACAATGAGCAGTTCTTC.

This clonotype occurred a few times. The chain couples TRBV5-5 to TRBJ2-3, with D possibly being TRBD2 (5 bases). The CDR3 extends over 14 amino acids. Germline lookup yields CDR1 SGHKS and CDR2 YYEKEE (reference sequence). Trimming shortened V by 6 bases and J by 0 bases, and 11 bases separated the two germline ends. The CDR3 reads CASTAGRSTDTQYF. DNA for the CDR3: TGTGCCAGCACGGCGGGCAGGAGCACAGATACGCAGTATTTT. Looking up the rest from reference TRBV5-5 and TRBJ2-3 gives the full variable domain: DAGVTQSPTHLIKTRGQQVTLRCSPISGHKSVSWYQQVLGQGPQFIFQYYEKEERGRGNFPDRFSARQFPNYSSELNVNALLLGDSALYLCASTAGRSTDTQYFGPGTRLTVL.